These 27 T cell receptor beta chains share one sample of origin, sequenced in a study of post-analysis software for immune sequencing data. Findings and limits, study-wide: Patients had higher frequencies than controls of about 5 TRBV segments, including TRBV5-6, TRBV5-1 and TRBV20-1.

These receptors' antigens are unknown. Incorporated into the TCR beta cDNA libraries were unique molecular identifiers, which served to reduce PCR and sequencing biases. MiXCR was run by TCRdb on the PCR reads, yielding one entry per CDR3 protein. The profile covers approximately 730,000 distinct CDR3 sequences, with 46% appearing a single time and 4.9% taken by the ten largest. The sample comprised blood. These receptors came from a girl aged 10 to 17 with multiple sclerosis.

Concerning this clonotype: Its ends do not fully match the called genes, so a read error is possible. The gene calls are TRBV7-8 and TRBJ2-3, with 7 bases aligning to TRBD2. The CDR3 extends over 17 amino acids. Germline CDR1 is SGHVS and CDR2 is FQNEAQ. The CDR3 spells CAGSLAVAGEVADTQYF. As DNA, the CDR3 is TGTGCCGGCAGCTTAGCTGTGGCGGGAGAGGTGGCCGATACGCAGTATTTT. The variable domain in full, with the rest retrieved from reference TRBV7-8 and TRBJ2-3, is GAGVSQSPRYKVAKRGQDVALRCDPISGHVSLFWYQQALGQGPEFLTYFQNEAQLDKSGLPSDRFFAERPEGSVSTLKIQRTQQEDSAVYLCAGSLAVAGEVADTQYFGPGTRLTVL.

V and J are TRBV6-1 and TRBJ1-2; D gene unclear. With 3 bases removed from V and 7 bases from J, the gap between germline ends came to 12 bases. Germline assignment: CDR1 MNHNS and CDR2 SASEGT. The CDR3 is 13 amino acids. CDR3 sequence: CASSDISAGGYTF. For the CDR3, the DNA is TGTGCCAGCAGTGACATATCGGCGGGTGGCTACACCTTC.

V is TRBV20-1 and J is TRBJ2-5; 7 bases align to TRBD2. The germline V gene encodes CDR1 DFQATT and CDR2 SNEGSKA (reference sequence). The CDR3 consists of 14 residues. The V and J ends lost 5 bases and 2 bases, in that order; junction bases with no gene match: 8. The CDR3 DNA sequence: TGCAGTGCTCCGTCGGGACTAACTCAAGAGACCCAGTACTTC. Its protein is CSAPSGLTQETQYF.

This clonotype was counted a few times. The chain joins TRBV11-1 to TRBJ2-1; the match to TRBD2 covers 7 bases. V was clipped by 4 bases and J by 7 bases; unmatched bases: 10. The CDR3 contains 15 residues. Per the germline V gene, CDR1 is SGHAT and CDR2 is FQDESV (reference sequence). DNA for the CDR3: TGTGCCAGCAGCTGGTTGGCGGGAGATAAAAATGAGCAGTTCTTC. Translating it yields CASSWLAGDKNEQFF.

The rearrangement joins TRBV28 to TRBJ2-4; D unclear. V gave up 8 bases and J gave up 13 bases, with 24 bases separating them. The CDR3 is made up of 14 amino acids. Germline V lookup: CDR1 MDHEN, CDR2 SYDVKM. DNA for the CDR3: TGTGCCAGCTCCGGCATGGGGAATATAGAGGAGCAGTACTTC. Its translation: CASSGMGNIEEQYF.

V is TRBV24-1 and J is TRBJ1-5; 12 nucleotides match TRBD1. With V trimmed by 2 bases and J by 3 bases, 7 bases remained unmatched. CDR1 and CDR2 (germline): KGHDR, SFDVKD. The CDR3 runs 18 residues. This chain's CDR3 is CATSDSTGTGGFNQPQHF. The DNA for the CDR3 is TGTGCCACCAGTGATTCGACCGGGACAGGGGGCTTCAATCAGCCCCAGCATTTT.

V and J are TRBV15 and TRBJ2-3; TRBD2 aligns across 11 bases. Germline CDR1 and CDR2: LNHNV and YYDKDF (reference sequence). The ends lost 0 bases at V and 4 bases at J; junction bases unmatched: 9. CDR3 length: 18 residues. CDR3 in amino acids: CATSREGASGRFADTQYF. For the CDR3, the DNA is TGTGCCACCAGCAGAGAAGGCGCTAGCGGGAGGTTCGCAGATACGCAGTATTTT.

Only a few counts were recorded for this clonotype. V gene TRBV12-3 or TRBV12-4 combines with J gene TRBJ2-3; the D is unclear. The V gene lost 7 bases and the J gene lost 4 bases, with 9 bases spanning the gap. The CDR3 contains 12 residues. CDR3 loop: CASTPRADTQYF. The CDR3 coding sequence is TGTGCCAGCACCCCCCGGGCAGATACGCAGTATTTT.

This clonotype appeared a single time. The chain carries TRBV27 and TRBJ1-4; perhaps TRBD1 as D (5 bases). V was trimmed by 5 bases and J by 5 bases, leaving 12 bases between them. CDR1 is MNHEY, CDR2 SMNVEV, per germline (reference sequence). This CDR3 contains 14 residues. CDR3 protein: CASSTWGGNEKLFF. CDR3 DNA: TGTGCCAGCAGTACCTGGGGCGGAAATGAAAAACTGTTTTTT.

The genes are TRBV5-1 and TRBJ2-1; TRBD2 aligns across 9 bases. Germline trimming cut 0 bases from V and 10 bases from J; bases unmatched to any gene: 5. The length of the CDR3 is 14 residues. Germline V lookup: CDR1 SGHRS, CDR2 YFSETQ. Here the CDR3 reads CASSLGTTSGEQFF. CDR3 sequence (DNA): TGCGCCAGCAGCTTGGGGACGACTAGCGGAGAGCAGTTCTTC.

J is TRBJ1-4 and V is TRBV29-1; D gene uncertain. The CDR3 spans 15 residues. Per germline, CDR1 SQVTM and CDR2 ANQGSEA. Trimming stripped 4 bases from V and 0 bases from J, with 12 bases between. CDR3 sequence (DNA): TGCAGCGTTGTAATTAGACGGGCAACTAATGAAAAACTGTTTTTT. Translation: CSVVIRRATNEKLFF.

J is TRBJ2-2 and V is TRBV5-1, with 9 nucleotides matching TRBD1. The V and J ends lost 0 bases and 6 bases, in that order; junction bases with no gene match: 21. The CDR3 runs 21 residues. CDR1 is SGHRS and CDR2 is YFSETQ in the germline V gene. DNA for the CDR3: TGCGCCAGCAGCTTGGAGGACAGGGGATCTTGGGGGAGAATTCCGCCCGGGGAGCTGTTTTTT. Protein: CASSLEDRGSWGRIPPGELFF. The full variable domain, in which reference TRBV5-1 and TRBJ2-2 provide the parts outside the CDR3, is KAGVTQTPRYLIKTRGQQVTLSCSPISGHRSVSWYQQTPGQGLQFLFEYFSETQRNKGNFPGRFSGRQFSNSRSEMNVSTLELGDSALYLCASSLEDRGSWGRIPPGELFFGEGSRLTVL.

J is TRBJ2-3 and V is TRBV5-1; TRBD1 aligns across 8 bases. The CDR3 spans 15 residues. Trimming at V came to 2 bases and at J to 4 bases, leaving 6 bases not matched to a gene. Germline V gene data show CDR1 as SGHRS and CDR2 as YFSETQ. Written as DNA, the CDR3 is TGCGCCAGCAGCTTCACGGACAGGGCTCCAGATACGCAGTATTTT. This codes for CASSFTDRAPDTQYF.

The rearrangement joins TRBV3-1 to TRBJ2-3; D unclear. Germline V CDR1 and CDR2: LGHDT, YNNKEL (reference sequence). The V end lost 2 bases, the J end lost 8 bases, and 8 bases lay between the germline ends. The CDR3 runs 12 residues. CDR3 in amino acids: CASSQLVGTQYF. The CDR3 DNA follows: TGTGCCAGCAGCCAACTTGTAGGTACGCAGTATTTT.

The chain recombines TRBV6-5 with TRBJ2-7; TRBD2 might be the D (6 bases). The CDR3 loop spans 14 amino acids. The germline V gene encodes CDR1 MNHEY and CDR2 SVGAGI. Trimming stripped 3 bases from V and 10 bases from J, with 19 bases between. This CDR3 reads CASSYDRRESTQYF. CDR3 bases: TGTGCCAGCAGTTATGACCGGAGGGAGTCAACCCAGTACTTC.

There are a few counts of this clonotype. The J gene is TRBJ2-7, the V gene TRBV11-2; 11 bases are a match to TRBD1. CDR3 size: 16 residues. Germline-derived CDR1 and CDR2 are SGHAT and FQNNGV. After removal of 2 bases from V and 3 bases from J, the junction contained 6 bases not matched to a gene. This CDR3 is CASSLSRTGGNYEQYF. In nucleotides, the CDR3 is TGTGCCAGCAGCTTAAGCCGGACAGGGGGCAACTACGAGCAGTACTTC.

This clonotype was seen more than once but under ten times. The J gene is TRBJ1-2, the V gene TRBV30; no reliable D call. The V gene's germline CDR1 is GTSNPN and CDR2 SVGIG (reference sequence). There are 14 residues in the CDR3. The V and J ends lost 1 base and 4 bases respectively, with 13 bases between them. Here the CDR3 DNA reads TGTGCCTGGAGTGGACACCGGCGAAGCTATGGCTACACCTTC. Translated, it gives CAWSGHRRSYGYTF.

The rearrangement joins TRBV18 to TRBJ2-5; a possible D gene is TRBD1 (5 bases). CDR3 length equals 16 residues. V lost 1 base to trimming and J lost 5 bases, with 17 bases between them. The germline V gene has CDR1 KGHSH and CDR2 LQKENI. The CDR3 DNA reads as TGTGCCAGCTCACCACGAGAGTGGGGCCTTTATGAGACCCAGTACTTC. It codes for CASSPREWGLYETQYF.

This clonotype was seen a handful of times. The chain combines TRBV10-3 with TRBJ2-5; possible D gene TRBD2, 5 bases. V was shortened by 6 bases and J by 2 bases, with 10 bases between the two germline ends. This CDR3 region has 13 residues. Germline V gene data show CDR1 as ENHRY and CDR2 as SYGVKD. The CDR3 DNA sequence: TGTGCCATCAGCGCGGGTGTTCAAGAGACCCAGTACTTC. Its protein product is CAISAGVQETQYF.

This chain uses TRBV6-2 or TRBV6-3 with TRBJ2-1; TRBD1 matches at 8 bases. Germline CDR1 is MNHEY and CDR2 is SVGEGT. V gave up 4 bases and J gave up 5 bases; unmatched junction bases: 7. CDR3 length equals 15 residues. CDR3 amino acids: CASSSHRGSHNEQFF. CDR3 bases: TGTGCCAGCAGTTCGCACAGGGGGAGTCACAATGAGCAGTTCTTC.

This chain connects TRBV7-8 to TRBJ2-7; D possibly matches TRBD1 or TRBD2 (5 bases each). V dropped 4 bases and J dropped 0 bases, with 13 bases sitting between them. The length of the CDR3 is 15 residues. CDR1 is SGHVS and CDR2 is FQNEAQ in the germline V gene. The CDR3 spells CASSSVGGGSYEQYF. CDR3 coding DNA: TGTGCCAGCAGCTCCGTGGGTGGGGGCTCCTACGAGCAGTACTTC.

V usage is TRBV20-1 and J usage is TRBJ2-5; D might be TRBD1 (6 bases). The CDR3 has 12 residues. The germline V and J ends were trimmed by 3 bases and 3 bases, with 8 bases remaining between them. Per the germline V gene, CDR1 is DFQATT and CDR2 is SNEGSKA (reference sequence). The CDR3: CSASEGEETQYF. CDR3 in DNA: TGCAGTGCTAGTGAGGGGGAAGAGACCCAGTACTTC.

This clonotype has just a few counts. V and J are TRBV12-3 or TRBV12-4 and TRBJ2-3; D uncertain. Deletions cut 6 bases from V and 8 bases from J, with 15 bases between. CDR3 length: 13 residues. The CDR3 DNA reads TGTGCCAGCAGCCGGTCCGATGGTGGTACGCAGTATTTT. It is translated as CASSRSDGGTQYF.

The chain uses TRBV28 and TRBJ1-6; D is undetermined. Germline CDR1 is MDHEN and CDR2 is SYDVKM. V was pared by 4 bases and J by 7 bases, with 11 bases between. This CDR3 has 14 amino acids. CDR3 loop: CASSSLWENSPLHF. The CDR3 region has the DNA TGTGCCAGCAGTTCATTGTGGGAGAATTCACCCCTCCACTTT.

CDR3 bases: TGTGCCTGGAGTGGGGGAGGCACTGAAGCTTTCTTT. Translating it yields CAWSGGGTEAFF. The chain recombines TRBV30 with TRBJ1-1, with D hard to call. In germline, CDR1 is GTSNPN, CDR2 SVGIG (reference sequence). The V end lost 1 base, the J end lost 4 bases, and 7 bases lay between the germline ends. This CDR3 contains 12 residues. Full variable domain (missing parts from reference TRBV30 and TRBJ1-1): SQTIHQWPATLVQPVGSPLSLECTVEGTSNPNLYWYRQAAGRGLQLLFYSVGIGQISSEVPQNLSASRPQDRQFILSSKKLLLSDSGFYLCAWSGGGTEAFFGQGTRLTVV.

This clonotype came up a few times. The chain recombines TRBV9 with TRBJ2-5, with 8 bases fitting TRBD1. The J call could be wrong; TRBJ2-7 is a better fit for the DNA end. CDR3 size: 15 residues. Germline V gene sequence: CDR1 SGDLS, CDR2 YYNGEE. CDR3 residues: CASSVGQGSRDEQYF. CDR3 in DNA: TGTGCCAGCAGCGTCGGACAGGGTTCAAGGGACGAGCAGTACTTC.

The chain carries TRBV29-1 and TRBJ1-1; D gene unclear. The germline gives CDR1 SQVTM, CDR2 ANQGSEA. The ends were cut back, 7 bases at V and 5 bases at J, with 17 bases in the middle. There are 13 residues in the CDR3. CDR3 amino acids: CSATTPGETEAFF. The CDR3 coding sequence is TGCAGCGCTACGACACCCGGGGAAACTGAAGCTTTCTTT.